This T cell receptor beta chain was found in a study of shared clonotypes between healthy human individuals. This CDR3 is 14 amino acids long. V lost 1 base and J 5 bases, leaving 11 bases between the germline ends. The germline V gene has CDR1 SNHLY and CDR2 FYNNEI. Researchers partitioned CD4+ cells into CD45RA+ naive and CD45RA-negative memory subsets. Deep-level running was used for the assay. Some clones are missing from TCRdb's copy, which holds only in-frame ones; the method was immunoSEQ multiplex PCR. The repertoire holds some 2,000,000 clones, with around 95% as singletons. This clone has just one count.

This sequence was found in a man aged 18-30 years in good health. V usage is TRBV2 and J usage is TRBJ2-5; the D gene is possibly TRBD1 (5 bases). Sequenced input: naive CD4+ T cells sorted from blood. Regarding subset: CD45RA+ positively selected. The CDR3: CASSEEWGSETQYF. CDR3 DNA: TGTGCCAGCAGTGAAGAGTGGGGCTCGGAGACCCAGTACTTC.